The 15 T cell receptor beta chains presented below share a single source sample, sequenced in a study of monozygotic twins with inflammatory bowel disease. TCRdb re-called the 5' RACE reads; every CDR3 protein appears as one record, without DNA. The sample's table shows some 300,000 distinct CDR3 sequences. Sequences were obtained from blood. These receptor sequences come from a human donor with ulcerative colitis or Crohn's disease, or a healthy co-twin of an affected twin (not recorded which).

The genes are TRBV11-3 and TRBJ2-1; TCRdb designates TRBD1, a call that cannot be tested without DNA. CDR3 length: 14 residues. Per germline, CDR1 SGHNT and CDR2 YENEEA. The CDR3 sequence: CASSSLNGVNEQFF.

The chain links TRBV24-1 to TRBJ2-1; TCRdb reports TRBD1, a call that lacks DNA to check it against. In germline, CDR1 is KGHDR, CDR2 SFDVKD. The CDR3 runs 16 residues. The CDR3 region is CATSENPGTGTNEQFF.

The CDR3 loop is CASSGFGTGPEFEQYF. The chain combines TRBV5-1 with TRBJ2-7; TCRdb selects TRBD2, and the lack of DNA leaves this call unchecked. The CDR3 is 16 amino acids. Germline CDR1 reads SGHRS; CDR2 reads YFSETQ.

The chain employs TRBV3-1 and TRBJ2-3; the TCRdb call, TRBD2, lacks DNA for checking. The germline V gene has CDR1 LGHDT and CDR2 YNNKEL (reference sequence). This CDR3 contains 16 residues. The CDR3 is CASSQAGLAGIDTQYF.

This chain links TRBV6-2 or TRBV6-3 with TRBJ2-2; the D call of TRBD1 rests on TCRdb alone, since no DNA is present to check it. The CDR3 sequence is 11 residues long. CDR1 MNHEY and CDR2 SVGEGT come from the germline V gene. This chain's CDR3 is CATGTGGELFF.

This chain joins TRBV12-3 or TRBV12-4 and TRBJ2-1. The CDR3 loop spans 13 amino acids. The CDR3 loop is CASSLSGSLEQFF.

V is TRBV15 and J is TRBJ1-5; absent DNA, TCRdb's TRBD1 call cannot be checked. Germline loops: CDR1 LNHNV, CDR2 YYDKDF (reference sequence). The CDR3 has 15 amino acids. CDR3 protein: CATSRGTGFNQPQHF.

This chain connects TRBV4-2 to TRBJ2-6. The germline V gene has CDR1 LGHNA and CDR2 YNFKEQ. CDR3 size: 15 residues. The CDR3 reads CASQDGGSGANVLTF.

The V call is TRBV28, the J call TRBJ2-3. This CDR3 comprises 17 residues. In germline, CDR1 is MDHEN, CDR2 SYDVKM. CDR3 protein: CASSPTRGQKHADTQYF.

The CDR3 here is CAISVVGMDTEAFF. This rearrangement joins TRBV10-3 to TRBJ1-1. The length of the CDR3 is 14 residues. Germline V gene data show CDR1 as ENHRY and CDR2 as SYGVKD.

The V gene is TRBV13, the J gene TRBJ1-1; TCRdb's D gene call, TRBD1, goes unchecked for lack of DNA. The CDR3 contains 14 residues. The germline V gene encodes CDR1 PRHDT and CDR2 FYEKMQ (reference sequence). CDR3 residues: CASSSPDRLPEAFF.

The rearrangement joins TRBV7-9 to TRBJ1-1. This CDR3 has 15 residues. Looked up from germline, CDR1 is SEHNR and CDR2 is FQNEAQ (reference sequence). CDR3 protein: CASSLIRGEQTEAFF. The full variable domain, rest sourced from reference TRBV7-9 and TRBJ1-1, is DTGVSQNPRHKITKRGQNVTFRCDPISEHNRLYWYRQTLGQGPEFLTYFQNEAQLEKSRLLSDRFSAERPKGSFSTLEIQRTEQGDSAMYLCASSLIRGEQTEAFFGQGTRLTVV.

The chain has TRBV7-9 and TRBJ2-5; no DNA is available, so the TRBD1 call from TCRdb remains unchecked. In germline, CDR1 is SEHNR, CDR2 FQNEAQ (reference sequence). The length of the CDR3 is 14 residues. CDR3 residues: CASSLRQAGETQYF.

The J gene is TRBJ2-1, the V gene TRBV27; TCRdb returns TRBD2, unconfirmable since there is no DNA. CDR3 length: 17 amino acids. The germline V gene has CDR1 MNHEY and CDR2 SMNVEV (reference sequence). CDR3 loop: CASSPRSRQSSYNEQFF.

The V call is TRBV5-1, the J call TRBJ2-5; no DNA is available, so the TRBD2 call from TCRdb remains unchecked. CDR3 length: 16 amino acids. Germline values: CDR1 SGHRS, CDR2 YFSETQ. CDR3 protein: CASSLMGLDIAWTQYF.